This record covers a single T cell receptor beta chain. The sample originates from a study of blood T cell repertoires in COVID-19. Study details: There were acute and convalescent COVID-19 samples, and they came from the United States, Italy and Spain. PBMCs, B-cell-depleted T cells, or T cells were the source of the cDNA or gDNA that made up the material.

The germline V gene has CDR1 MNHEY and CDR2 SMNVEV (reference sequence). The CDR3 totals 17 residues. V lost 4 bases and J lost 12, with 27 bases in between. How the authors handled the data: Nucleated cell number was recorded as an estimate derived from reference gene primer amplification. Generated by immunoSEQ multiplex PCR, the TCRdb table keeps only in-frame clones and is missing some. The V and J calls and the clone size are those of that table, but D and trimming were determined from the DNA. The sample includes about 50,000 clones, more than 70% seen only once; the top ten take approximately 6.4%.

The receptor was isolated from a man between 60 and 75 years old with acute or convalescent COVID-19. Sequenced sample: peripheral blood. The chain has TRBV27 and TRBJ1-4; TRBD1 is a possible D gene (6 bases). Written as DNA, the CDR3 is TGTGCCAGCAGTTCACGGGGGGCGCCCGGGATCCTTGTGGAACTGTTTTTT. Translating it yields CASSSRGAPGILVELFF. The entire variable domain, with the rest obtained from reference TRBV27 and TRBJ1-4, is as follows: EAQVTQNPRYLITVTGKKLTVTCSQNMNHEYMSWYRQDPGLGLRQIYYSMNVEVTDKGDVPEGYKVSRKEKRNFPLILESPSPNQTSLYFCASSSRGAPGILVELFFGSGTQLSVL.